This TCR beta chain was recovered during a study of a mutant IDH1 vaccine in newly diagnosed glioma. In the study overall: Beforehand, treatment had been radiotherapy, temozolomide, or both; the majority received both. Visits designated V12 and V13 were conducted at weeks 35 and 47, respectively.

Germline V lookup: CDR1 MNHEY, CDR2 SVGAGI. V gave up 6 bases and J gave up 7 bases; unmatched junction bases: 6. This CDR3 is built from 13 residues. About this clone itself: Antigen: not known.

Data came from immunoSEQ multiplex PCR; TCRdb stores just in-frame clones and leaves some out. The table has approximately 50,000 clones, 88% seen once. As for time point: week 35, safety follow-up. The study gave 300 ug of mutant IDH1 20-mer peptide per vaccine dose, with topical imiquimod. Eight vaccine injections were given to patients in weeks 1, 3, 5, 7, 11, 15, 19 and 23. This receptor was taken from a woman between 35 and 50 years old with glioma. This sample comprised PBMCs, obtained from a glioma patient whose treatment included an IDH1 peptide vaccine. This rearrangement joins TRBV6-5 to TRBJ2-1; TRBD1 agrees at 7 bases. The CDR3 here is CASSPDRINEQFF. CDR3 in DNA: TGTGCCAGCAGCCCGGACAGGATTAATGAGCAGTTCTTC.